One and the same sample provided the 6 T cell receptor beta chains below, sequenced in a study of CD8 T cells in ankylosing spondylitis. Study-level results: A TCR beta motif of under 10 highly homologous variants seemed to mark ankylosing spondylitis blood.

MiXCR, run by TCRdb on the 5' RACE reads, gives a single entry per CDR3 protein. The sample lists 670,000 or so distinct CDR3 sequences, under 20% seen once, with approximately 18% in the top ten. These receptors' targets are unknown. Sample: blood, either unsorted or a sorted T cell fraction (not recorded which). All receptors come from a male donor with ankylosing spondylitis.

This clonotype was seen only a few times. The rearrangement uses TRBV7-3 and TRBJ1-2; 9 bases agree with TRBD1. This CDR3 comprises 14 residues. The ends lost 4 bases at V and 6 bases at J; junction bases unmatched: 6. Germline CDR1 and CDR2: SGHTA and FQGTGA. The CDR3 sequence is CASSSGQGSDGYTF. For the CDR3, the DNA is TGTGCCAGCAGCTCAGGACAGGGGTCCGATGGCTACACCTTC.

The rearrangement joins TRBV6-2 or TRBV6-3 to TRBJ2-5; 9 bases are a match to TRBD1. The germline CDR1 and CDR2 sequences are MNHEY and SVGEGT. This CDR3 region has 14 residues. Trimming took 8 bases from V and 2 from J; bases not matched to a gene: 6. CDR3 residues: CASEVGTGQETQYF. The CDR3 nucleotides read TGTGCCAGCGAAGTCGGGACAGGGCAAGAGACCCAGTACTTC.

At least ten counts were recorded for this clonotype. The rearrangement uses TRBV12-3 or TRBV12-4 and TRBJ2-3, with 8 bases fitting TRBD1. J was trimmed by 0 bases and V by 0 bases; bases with no gene match: 8. CDR3 length equals 18 residues. The CDR3 DNA is TGTGCCAGCAGTTTAGCGCTCGGACAGGGTTCTAGCACAGATACGCAGTATTTT. Amino acid sequence: CASSLALGQGSSTDTQYF.

This clonotype was observed a handful of times. This chain's CDR3 is CASSLRGTSGPFGTGELFF. The CDR3 DNA sequence: TGTGCCAGCAGCTTAAGAGGGACTAGCGGGCCCTTCGGGACCGGGGAGCTGTTTTTT. V is TRBV7-6 and J is TRBJ2-2; the match to TRBD2 covers 12 bases. The V gene's germline CDR1 is SGHVS and CDR2 FNYEAQ. Trimming cost V 2 bases and J 5 bases; bases outside gene matches: 12. This CDR3 has 19 amino acids.

The CDR3 reads CASSQKTGDYTGELFF. The DNA of the CDR3 is TGCGCCAGCAGCCAGAAGACAGGGGATTACACCGGGGAGCTGTTTTTT. The rearrangement links TRBV4-1 to TRBJ2-2; TRBD1 agrees at 8 bases. Germline CDR1 MGHRA, CDR2 YSYEKL. J was trimmed by 3 bases and V by 3 bases; bases with no gene match: 6. CDR3 length: 16 amino acids.

This chain joins TRBV5-1 and TRBJ2-3; D is possibly TRBD2 (5 bases). Trimming took off 2 bases at V and 1 base at J, with 14 bases between the two ends. The CDR3 loop spans 16 amino acids. Looked up from germline, CDR1 is SGHRS and CDR2 is YFSETQ. The CDR3 loop reads CASSLTGTPGTDTQYF. Here the CDR3 DNA reads TGCGCCAGCAGCTTAACGGGAACTCCGGGCACAGATACGCAGTATTTT.